These 15 T cell receptor beta chains came from one sample sequenced in a study of cytomegalovirus exposure and HLA in healthy donors. PCR amplification relied on 60 Vbeta primers (plus 13 Jbeta primers). The data were produced by immunoSEQ multiplex PCR, yet TCRdb's version contains in-frame clones alone and is incomplete. The repertoire consists of 95,000 to 150,000 clones, with around 80% occurring once and the leading ten covering around 3%. Sequences were obtained from PBMCs. The receptors come from a middle-aged woman in good health and CMV-seropositive.

The gene calls are TRBV6-1 and TRBJ2-1; TRBD2 matches at 8 bases. The CDR3 extends over 14 amino acids. V lost 4 bases to trimming and J lost 7 bases; unmatched junction nucleotides: 6. CDR1 MNHNS and CDR2 SASEGT come from the germline V gene. As DNA, the CDR3 is TGTGCCAGCAGTGTTGCGGGAGGAAGTAATGAGCAGTTCTTC. It translates to CASSVAGGSNEQFF.

This clone was observed a single time. This chain uses TRBV19 with TRBJ2-5; D is unclear. CDR1 is LNHDA and CDR2 is SQIVND in the germline V gene (reference sequence). Trimming took 6 bases from V and 5 from J, leaving 7 bases between them. The length of the CDR3 is 11 residues. The CDR3 protein is CASSSAETQYF. In DNA form, the CDR3 reads TGTGCCAGTAGCTCCGCGGAGACCCAGTACTTC.

The rearrangement uses TRBV18 and TRBJ2-6; 7 nucleotides agree with TRBD1. The CDR3 covers 18 residues. Germline-derived CDR1 and CDR2 are KGHSH and LQKENI. V trimming: 4 bases; J trimming: 0 bases; junction bases outside the gene matches: 9. In nucleotides, the CDR3 is TGTGCCAGCTCACGCTGGGACAGCCGGAGCTCTGGGGCCAACGTCCTGACTTTC. This encodes CASSRWDSRSSGANVLTF.

For the CDR3, the DNA is TGTGCCAGCAGTTTCCCCCGACAGTACCTCTACAATGAGCAGTTCTTC. The encoded protein is CASSFPRQYLYNEQFF. The rearrangement links TRBV6-5 to TRBJ2-1, with D maybe TRBD1 (5 bases). V was trimmed by 4 bases and J by 3 bases, leaving 16 bases between them. The CDR3 is made up of 16 amino acids. The germline V gene encodes CDR1 MNHEY and CDR2 SVGAGI.

This chain joins TRBV15 and TRBJ1-1; D might be TRBD1 (5 bases). Between the trimmed V and J ends, which lost 1 base and 11 bases, there was a span of 17 bases. CDR3 size: 14 residues. Germline lookup yields CDR1 LNHNV and CDR2 YYDKDF (reference sequence). CDR3 protein: CATSRGRDEIRAFF. For the CDR3, the DNA is TGTGCCACCAGCAGAGGCAGGGATGAGATCCGGGCTTTCTTT.

The CDR3 reads CASSFTKGNSPLHF. The DNA for the CDR3 is TGTGCCAGCAGTTTCACTAAGGGGAATTCACCCCTCCACTTT. V gene TRBV2 combines with J gene TRBJ1-6; a weak D match, TRBD1 (5 bases). Trimming took 5 bases from V and 7 from J, leaving 12 bases between them. This CDR3 contains 14 residues. In germline, CDR1 is SNHLY, CDR2 FYNNEI. Supplemented by reference TRBV2 and TRBJ1-6, the full variable domain reads EPEVTQTPSHQVTQMGQEVILRCVPISNHLYFYWYRQILGQKVEFLVSFYNNEISEKSEIFDDQFSVERPDGSNFTLKIRSTKLEDSAMYFCASSFTKGNSPLHFGNGTRLTVT.

The V gene is TRBV7-2, the J gene TRBJ2-5; tentative D call: TRBD1 (5 bases). Trimming removed 1 base from V and 9 bases from J, with 15 bases in between. The CDR3 consists of 14 residues. Germline lookup yields CDR1 SGHTA and CDR2 FQGNSA. CDR3 residues: CASSLVLGQGAQYF. The CDR3 DNA follows: TGTGCCAGCAGCTTAGTCCTAGGCCAAGGGGCCCAGTACTTC.

This chain links TRBV10-3 with TRBJ1-6; maybe TRBD1 (5 bases). Germline V gene data show CDR1 as ENHRY and CDR2 as SYGVKD. Trimming pared 10 bases from V and 5 bases from J, leaving 12 bases between. The CDR3 sequence is 13 residues long. Written as DNA, the CDR3 is TGTGCCACCGGAAAGGGGAATAATTCACCCCTCCACTTT. It codes for CATGKGNNSPLHF.

The chain joins TRBV4-1 to TRBJ1-5, with 9 nucleotides matching TRBD1. With V trimmed by 4 bases and J by 7 bases, 5 bases remained unmatched. Germline V gene data show CDR1 as MGHRA and CDR2 as YSYEKL. There are 14 residues in the CDR3. CDR3 nucleotide sequence: TGCGCCAGCAGCCGGACAGGGGTCGGGCAGCCCCAGCATTTT. The encoded protein is CASSRTGVGQPQHF.

The rearrangement joins TRBV6-4 to TRBJ2-7; 11 bases are a match to TRBD2. Looked up from germline, CDR1 is MRHNA and CDR2 is SNTAGT. The V gene end was trimmed by 8 bases and the J gene end by 3 bases; junction bases not matched to a gene: 18. The CDR3 runs 18 residues. In DNA form, the CDR3 reads TGTGCCAGCGGTGCATCTATAGGGACTAGCGGACGATGCTACGAGCAGTACTTC. Translation: CASGASIGTSGRCYEQYF.

This clone has a single count. Here the CDR3 DNA reads TGTGCCAGCAGCTTGAATGACGACAACACAGATACGCAGTATTTT. Translation: CASSLNDDNTDTQYF. J is TRBJ2-3 and V is TRBV5-5; D remains unclear. The CDR3 is made up of 15 amino acids. Germline-derived CDR1 and CDR2 are SGHKS and YYEKEE (reference sequence). V dropped 1 base and J dropped 2 bases, with 11 bases sitting between them.

The DNA for the CDR3 is TGTGCCAGCAGCAAGGTCCCTAGCGGTTGTTTGGATACGCAGTATTTT. It translates to CASSKVPSGCLDTQYF. The V call is TRBV21-1, the J call TRBJ2-3; the table gives TRBD2 as D, unverified against the DNA. TRBV21-1 is flagged as a pseudogene. CDR3 length equals 16 residues.

The rearrangement links TRBV5-1 to TRBJ2-7; TRBD1 matches 7 bases. Germline CDR1 SGHRS, CDR2 YFSETQ. J was trimmed by 6 bases and V by 3 bases; bases with no gene match: 9. The CDR3 spans 14 residues. CDR3 in amino acids: CASSSRDRPVEQYF. As DNA, the CDR3 is TGCGCCAGCAGCTCACGGGACAGACCAGTCGAGCAGTACTTC.

The chain uses TRBV6-1 and TRBJ2-7; D unclear. This CDR3 is 14 amino acids long. V was shortened by 2 bases and J by 3 bases, with 11 bases between the two germline ends. The germline V gene has CDR1 MNHNS and CDR2 SASEGT. CDR3: CASSEIYSVYEQYF. The CDR3, as DNA: TGTGCCAGCAGTGAAATTTACAGTGTCTACGAGCAGTACTTC.

The chain joins TRBV6-5 to TRBJ2-7; a possible D gene is TRBD1 (6 bases). CDR3 length: 14 residues. CDR1 is MNHEY and CDR2 is SVGAGI in the germline V gene. V shed 4 bases and J shed 6 bases, with 16 bases lying between them. The CDR3 nucleotides read TGTGCCAGCAGTTCAACGCCTACAGGGAGCGAGCAGTACTTC. As protein: CASSSTPTGSEQYF.